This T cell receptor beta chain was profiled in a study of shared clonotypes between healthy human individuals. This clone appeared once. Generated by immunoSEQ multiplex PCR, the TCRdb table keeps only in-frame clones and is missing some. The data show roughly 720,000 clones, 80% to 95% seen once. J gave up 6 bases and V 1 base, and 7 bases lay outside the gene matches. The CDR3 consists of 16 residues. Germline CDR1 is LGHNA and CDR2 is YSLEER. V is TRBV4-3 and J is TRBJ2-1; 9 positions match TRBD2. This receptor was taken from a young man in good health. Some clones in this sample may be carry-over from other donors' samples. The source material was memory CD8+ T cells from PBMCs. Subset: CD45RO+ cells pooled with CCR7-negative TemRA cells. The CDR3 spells CASSQASGGRVNEQFF. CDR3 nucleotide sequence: TGCGCCAGCAGCCAAGCTTCGGGCGGGAGGGTCAATGAGCAGTTCTTC.